These 17 T cell receptor beta chains originate from one sample sequenced in a study of cytomegalovirus exposure and HLA in healthy donors. PCR involved 60 Vbeta and 13 Jbeta primers. Sequenced by immunoSEQ multiplex PCR; TCRdb stores in-frame clones only, minus some. This sample's table has more than 200,000 clones. The sample taken for sequencing was PBMCs. The origin of the receptors is a woman aged 25 to 39 in good health and CMV-seropositive.

This chain connects TRBV19 to TRBJ2-7; 11 positions agree with TRBD1. The V gene end was trimmed by 6 bases and the J gene end by 2 bases; junction bases not matched to a gene: 12. Germline CDR1 and CDR2: LNHDA and SQIVND (reference sequence). This CDR3 spans 17 amino acids. Written as DNA, the CDR3 is TGTGCCAGTAGCACCCCAGGGGGGGACAGGGGGACCTACGAGCAGTACTTC. It codes for CASSTPGGDRGTYEQYF.

V gene TRBV5-1 combines with J gene TRBJ1-2; D perhaps matches TRBD1 (5 bases). From germline, CDR1 is SGHRS and CDR2 YFSETQ. The germline V and J ends were trimmed by 0 bases and 3 bases, with 9 bases remaining between them. The CDR3 has 14 amino acids. The CDR3 loop is CASSLAEGDYGYTF. For the CDR3, the DNA is TGCGCCAGCAGCTTGGCCGAAGGGGACTATGGCTACACCTTC.

The chain couples TRBV30 to TRBJ1-5; 9 nucleotides line up with TRBD1. Germline V gives CDR1 GTSNPN, CDR2 SVGIG (reference sequence). CDR3 length: 15 amino acids. J was trimmed by 6 bases and V by 2 bases; bases with no gene match: 8. CDR3 sequence (DNA): TGTGCCTGGAGTCCGGGACAGGGATTCGGTCAGCCCCAGCATTTT. As protein: CAWSPGQGFGQPQHF.

The chain links TRBV2 to TRBJ2-2, with 11 bases matching TRBD2. This CDR3 has 16 amino acids. Germline lookup yields CDR1 SNHLY and CDR2 FYNNEI. V was pared by 7 bases and J by 6 bases, with 10 bases of the junction left unmatched. The CDR3, as DNA: TGTGCCAGCATTGTACCTAGCGGGAGGACGTCCGGGGAGCTGTTTTTT. Its protein is CASIVPSGRTSGELFF.

The J gene is TRBJ2-7, the V gene TRBV29-1; no definite D call. Germline lookup yields CDR1 SQVTM and CDR2 ANQGSEA. Trimming left V 6 bases short and J 5 bases short, with 17 bases between. This CDR3 is built from 13 residues. The CDR3 protein is CSVTRDVRDEQYF. For the CDR3, the DNA is TGCAGCGTAACACGCGACGTCCGGGACGAGCAGTACTTC.

This chain uses TRBV2 with TRBJ2-6; D possibly corresponds to TRBD1 (6 bases). CDR1 SNHLY and CDR2 FYNNEI come from the germline V gene. Trimming pared 6 bases from V and 4 bases from J, leaving 13 bases between. This CDR3 comprises 15 residues. DNA of the CDR3: TGTGCCAGCAGCGGTGACAGGTCCGGGGCCAACGTCCTGACTTTC. It encodes CASSGDRSGANVLTF.

The genes are TRBV7-2 and TRBJ1-2; weak D call: TRBD1 (6 bases). Trimming cost V 1 base and J 5 bases, with 8 bases left between them. The CDR3 contains 13 residues. Germline V gene lookup returns CDR1 SGHTA and CDR2 FQGNSA. The CDR3 DNA reads TGTGCCAGCAGCTTAGGACAGGAGTATGGCTACACCTTC. Amino acid sequence: CASSLGQEYGYTF.

The chain joins TRBV27 to TRBJ1-4, with D perhaps matching TRBD1 (6 bases). The germline V gene encodes CDR1 MNHEY and CDR2 SMNVEV (reference sequence). The CDR3 extends over 15 amino acids. Trimming stripped 6 bases from V and 4 bases from J, with 15 bases between. The CDR3 here is CASSERQGINEKLFF. The CDR3 region has the DNA TGTGCCAGCAGCGAGAGGCAGGGGATTAATGAAAAACTGTTTTTT.

A remark on this clone: This sample includes further DNA sequences coding for the same CDR3. The V call is TRBV30, the J call TRBJ1-5; possible D gene TRBD1, 5 bases. V was pared by 0 bases and J by 4 bases, with 7 bases between. The CDR3 has 13 residues. Germline V gene data show CDR1 as GTSNPN and CDR2 as SVGIG (reference sequence). CDR3 DNA: TGTGCCTGGAGTGTAAGGGGAAATCAGCCCCAGCATTTT. This codes for CAWSVRGNQPQHF. The full variable domain, with the rest looked up from reference TRBV30 and TRBJ1-5, is SQTIHQWPATLVQPVGSPLSLECTVEGTSNPNLYWYRQAAGRGLQLLFYSVGIGQISSEVPQNLSASRPQDRQFILSSKKLLLSDSGFYLCAWSVRGNQPQHFGDGTRLSIL.

V is TRBV28 and J is TRBJ2-7; TRBD2 might be the D (5 bases). Trimming left V 1 base short and J 4 bases short, with 14 bases between. This CDR3 spans 15 amino acids. From germline, CDR1 is MDHEN and CDR2 SYDVKM. The DNA for the CDR3 is TGTGCCAGCAGTTTATTGAAAATATGGACTTACGAGCAGTACTTC. Its translation is CASSLLKIWTYEQYF.

The chain recombines TRBV9 with TRBJ1-4, with 8 bases fitting TRBD1. Germline-derived CDR1 and CDR2 are SGDLS and YYNGEE. Trimming took 4 bases from V and 8 from J; bases not matched to a gene: 7. The CDR3 consists of 14 residues. CDR3 in DNA: TGTGCCAGCAGCCCGGACAGGGCCGGGGAAAAACTGTTTTTT. It encodes CASSPDRAGEKLFF.

The chain links TRBV14 to TRBJ2-3; TRBD1 matches at 8 bases. The CDR3 is 18 residues long. Unmatched junction bases numbered 9, after V lost 1 base and J lost 0 bases. From germline, CDR1 is SGHDN and CDR2 FVKESK. As DNA, the CDR3 is TGTGCCAGCAGCCAAGGGCGGGACAGGACCATGAGCACAGATACGCAGTATTTT. Its translation is CASSQGRDRTMSTDTQYF.

This sequence joins TRBV6-5 and TRBJ2-7; D perhaps matches TRBD1 (6 bases). This CDR3 has 13 amino acids. V was shortened by 6 bases and J by 7 bases, with 16 bases between the two germline ends. CDR1 and CDR2 (germline): MNHEY, SVGAGI. CDR3 nucleotide sequence: TGTGCCAGCAGGGTCGGACAGTTTGGTGAGCAGTACTTC. This encodes CASRVGQFGEQYF.

V is TRBV6-5 and J is TRBJ2-1; the match to TRBD1 covers 7 bases. The CDR3 extends over 15 amino acids. V dropped 8 bases and J dropped 7; count of bases not matched to a gene: 14. The germline V gene has CDR1 MNHEY and CDR2 SVGAGI. This CDR3 is CASRGGEAHVNEQFF. CDR3 nucleotide sequence: TGTGCCAGCCGAGGGGGCGAAGCCCATGTAAATGAGCAGTTCTTC.

The V gene is TRBV19, the J gene TRBJ2-7, with 8 bases matching TRBD1. This CDR3 has 19 amino acids. In germline, CDR1 is LNHDA, CDR2 SQIVND (reference sequence). V lost 5 bases, J lost 0 bases, and 18 bases stayed unmatched. This chain's CDR3 is CASSPEAGQGPLGSYEQYF. The DNA for the CDR3 is TGTGCCAGTAGTCCAGAAGCAGGACAGGGTCCTCTGGGCTCCTACGAGCAGTACTTC.

The genes are TRBV9 and TRBJ2-1; 10 bases agree with TRBD2. V was clipped by 6 bases and J by 0 bases; unmatched bases: 9. Germline V CDR1 and CDR2: SGDLS, YYNGEE. The length of the CDR3 is 17 residues. The CDR3 DNA sequence: TGTGCCAGCACCTCGGGAGCGGGAGGGAGCTCCTACAATGAGCAGTTCTTC. Encoded protein: CASTSGAGGSSYNEQFF.

The CDR3 nucleotides read TGTGCCAGCAGCTCAGGGACTAGCGGGACCTTCAATGAGCAGTTCTTC. Amino acids: CASSSGTSGTFNEQFF. The chain has TRBV7-9 and TRBJ2-1, with 13 bases that match TRBD2. CDR1 and CDR2 from the germline V gene are SEHNR and FQNEAQ (reference sequence). V shed 4 bases, J shed 6 bases, and the junction held 6 bases outside the gene matches. The CDR3 loop spans 16 amino acids.